Each of the 30 T cell receptor beta chains below was sequenced from the same sample in a study of blood T cell repertoires in COVID-19. TCRdb keeps only in-frame clones here, not all; method: immunoSEQ multiplex PCR. The sample consists of around 300,000 clones, about 87% of them appearing once. Sequencing was carried out using peripheral blood. Every receptor here comes from a woman aged 25 to 39 with COVID-19, enrolled during active disease.

The genes are TRBV3-1 (or the pseudogene TRBV3-2) and TRBJ2-1; maybe TRBD1 (6 bases). The V and J ends lost 4 bases and 6 bases respectively, with 7 bases between them. The CDR3 length is 12 residues. CDR1 is LGHDT and CDR2 is YNNKEL in the germline V gene (reference sequence). The CDR3 spells CASSRGPNEQFF. DNA of the CDR3: TGTGCCAGCAGCCGGGGGCCCAATGAGCAGTTCTTC.

The chain links TRBV15 to TRBJ2-2; D not resolved. The germline V gene encodes CDR1 LNHNV and CDR2 YYDKDF (reference sequence). The CDR3 is 14 amino acids. The V and J ends lost 0 bases and 6 bases respectively, with 8 bases between them. CDR3 nucleotides: TGTGCCACCAGCAGAGATTCGATAGCCGGGGAGCTGTTTTTT. Protein: CATSRDSIAGELFF.

V is TRBV18 and J is TRBJ1-2; TRBD1 matches at 7 bases. The CDR3 has 14 residues. Trimming cost V 3 bases and J 3 bases; bases outside gene matches: 4. Germline lookup yields CDR1 KGHSH and CDR2 LQKENI. The CDR3 protein is CASSPWDSYYGYTF. CDR3 DNA: TGTGCCAGCTCACCCTGGGACAGCTACTATGGCTACACCTTC.

This chain uses TRBV19 with TRBJ2-7; the D gene is possibly TRBD2 (7 bases). The V end was cut by 2 bases, the J end by 5 bases, with 13 bases between. Germline lookup yields CDR1 LNHDA and CDR2 SQIVND (reference sequence). This CDR3 is 14 amino acids long. CDR3 bases: TGTGCCAGTAGTATATCGGGGGGCAGGAACGAGCAGTACTTC. It yields the protein CASSISGGRNEQYF.

The chain carries TRBV7-9 and TRBJ2-4; D is possibly TRBD2 (5 bases). Trimming took 5 bases from V and 8 from J, leaving 19 bases between them. This CDR3 is 15 amino acids long. Germline V gene sequence: CDR1 SEHNR, CDR2 FQNEAQ (reference sequence). The CDR3 coding sequence is TGTGCCAGCAGCCCCCCGAAGCTACAGAGGGACATTCAGTACTTC. Its protein is CASSPPKLQRDIQYF.

This chain connects TRBV20-1 to TRBJ2-6; the D gene is possibly TRBD2 (5 bases). Germline values: CDR1 DFQATT, CDR2 SNEGSKA (reference sequence). The V end was cut by 3 bases, the J end by 4 bases, with 10 bases between. The CDR3 contains 14 residues. The CDR3 here is CSASRGSGANVLTF. CDR3 DNA: TGCAGTGCTAGTCGAGGGTCCGGGGCCAACGTCCTGACTTTC.

Comment on this clone: Additional DNA sequences in this sample encode the identical CDR3. The rearrangement joins TRBV2 to TRBJ1-1; TRBD1 agrees at 7 bases. After removal of 5 bases from V and 5 bases from J, the junction contained 5 bases not matched to a gene. Germline CDR1 SNHLY, CDR2 FYNNEI. The CDR3 length is 13 residues. Here the CDR3 reads CASSRQGRTEAFF. CDR3 DNA: TGTGCCAGCAGTCGACAGGGAAGGACTGAAGCTTTCTTT.

This sequence joins TRBV4-2 and TRBJ2-1; 8 nucleotides align to TRBD2. CDR1 LGHNA and CDR2 YNFKEQ come from the germline V gene. Trimming took 1 base from V and 1 from J; bases not matched to a gene: 3. This CDR3 comprises 16 residues. Written as DNA, the CDR3 is TGTGCCAGCAGCCAAGCCGGGGGGGTTTCCTACAATGAGCAGTTCTTC. Translated, it gives CASSQAGGVSYNEQFF.

This chain uses TRBV9 with TRBJ2-1; the match to TRBD2 covers 9 bases. There are 15 residues in the CDR3. The J segment lost 6 bases and the V segment lost 3 bases, leaving 7 bases of the junction unmatched. The germline CDR1 and CDR2 sequences are SGDLS and YYNGEE. CDR3 coding DNA: TGTGCCAGCAGCGGGGGGCTAGCGGGGACCAATGAGCAGTTCTTC. Translation: CASSGGLAGTNEQFF.

The V and J genes are TRBV6-2 or TRBV6-3 and TRBJ2-1; D is unresolved. Trimming shortened V by 5 bases and J by 5 bases, and 7 bases separated the two germline ends. The CDR3 is 12 amino acids. The V gene's germline CDR1 is MNHEY and CDR2 SVGEGT. The CDR3 spells CASSRGNNEQFF. The CDR3 bases are TGTGCCAGCAGTAGAGGAAACAATGAGCAGTTCTTC.

This clone was observed once. The V call is TRBV5-1, the J call TRBJ2-7, with D possibly TRBD1 on 5 matching bases. The CDR3 spans 15 residues. Trimming pared 4 bases from V and 3 bases from J, leaving 17 bases between. Germline V CDR1 and CDR2: SGHRS, YFSETQ. CDR3: CASSPGPSVGYEQYF. CDR3 coding DNA: TGCGCCAGCAGCCCAGGGCCGTCCGTGGGCTACGAGCAGTACTTC.

The rearrangement joins TRBV4-3 to TRBJ1-4, with TRBD1 matching 7 bases. Germline V gene data show CDR1 as LGHNA and CDR2 as YSLEER. This CDR3 spans 17 amino acids. The V segment lost 0 bases and the J segment 8 bases; nucleotides outside the gene matches: 12. DNA of the CDR3: TGCGCCAGCAGCCAAGATGTTGGGGACAGCTCGTACGAAAAACTGTTTTTT. Protein: CASSQDVGDSSYEKLFF.

The chain recombines TRBV30 with TRBJ2-4; D possibly corresponds to TRBD1 (5 bases). Per the germline V gene, CDR1 is GTSNPN and CDR2 is SVGIG (reference sequence). Between the trimmed V and J ends, which lost 5 bases and 9 bases, there was a span of 20 bases. The CDR3 length is 14 residues. CDR3 region: CAWGERGITTIQYF. For the CDR3, the DNA is TGTGCCTGGGGGGAAAGGGGAATAACGACCATTCAGTACTTC.

The V and J genes are TRBV28 and TRBJ1-1, with D perhaps TRBD1 (6 bases). Germline-derived CDR1 and CDR2 are MDHEN and SYDVKM. This CDR3 has 14 amino acids. Trimming stripped 5 bases from V and 6 bases from J, with 16 bases between. This CDR3 reads CASSTRGASAEAFF. CDR3 nucleotides: TGTGCCAGCAGTACCAGGGGCGCGAGCGCTGAAGCTTTCTTT.

This clone occurred once. This rearrangement joins TRBV19 to TRBJ2-7; the match to TRBD2 covers 10 bases. The CDR3 consists of 15 residues. From germline, CDR1 is LNHDA and CDR2 SQIVND (reference sequence). Trimming removed 5 bases from V and 2 bases from J; junction bases left unmatched: 6. CDR3 in DNA: TGTGCCAGTAGTCCCCGGACTAGCGGTGCCTACGAGCAGTACTTC. Encoded protein: CASSPRTSGAYEQYF.

This chain uses TRBV4-1 with TRBJ2-1, with TRBD1 identical over 9 bases. The junction had 9 bases not matched to a gene; V was cut back by 0 bases and J by 9 bases. The germline V gene encodes CDR1 MGHRA and CDR2 YSYEKL. CDR3 length: 16 amino acids. CDR3 DNA: TGCGCCAGCAGCCAAGAGGGGACAGGGTCGGAAATTGAGCAGTTCTTC. Amino acids: CASSQEGTGSEIEQFF.

DNA of the CDR3: TGTGCCAGCAGCTTCAGAGCAGGGGTTAACTATGGCTACACCTTC. Residues: CASSFRAGVNYGYTF. The chain recombines TRBV5-6 with TRBJ1-2; perhaps TRBD1 as D (6 bases). This CDR3 has 15 residues. The ends were cut back, 2 bases at V and 1 base at J, with 12 bases in the middle. Germline V CDR1 and CDR2: SGHDT, YYEEEE.

The chain carries TRBV6-5 and TRBJ1-2, with TRBD1 matching 8 bases. Per the germline V gene, CDR1 is MNHEY and CDR2 is SVGAGI. J was trimmed by 2 bases and V by 6 bases; bases with no gene match: 8. CDR3 size: 15 residues. CDR3 sequence: CASRVGQGLNYGYTF. CDR3 nucleotides: TGTGCCAGCAGAGTCGGACAGGGACTGAACTATGGCTACACCTTC.

The chain is built from TRBV6-6 and TRBJ2-7; 8 bases fit TRBD1. With V trimmed by 2 bases and J by 6 bases, 6 bases remained unmatched. The CDR3 loop spans 14 amino acids. CDR1 is MNHNY and CDR2 is SVGAGI in the germline V gene (reference sequence). CDR3 protein: CASSYADRASEQYV. The CDR3, as DNA: TGTGCCAGCAGTTACGCGGACAGGGCTTCCGAGCAGTACGTC.

The chain uses TRBV3-1 (or the pseudogene TRBV3-2) and TRBJ2-1; D perhaps matches TRBD2 (6 bases). The germline V gene encodes CDR1 LGHDT and CDR2 YNNKEL (reference sequence). Between the trimmed V and J ends, which lost 1 base and 6 bases, there was a span of 7 bases. The CDR3 has 13 residues. The CDR3 is CASSQAGVNEQFF. CDR3 sequence (DNA): TGTGCCAGCAGCCAAGCGGGGGTCAATGAGCAGTTCTTC.

The chain joins TRBV7-8 to TRBJ1-1; D ambiguous. The V and J ends lost 1 base and 2 bases respectively, with 8 bases between them. Germline CDR1 reads SGHVS; CDR2 reads FQNEAQ. CDR3 length: 14 amino acids. The CDR3 DNA follows: TGTGCCAGCAGCTTAGAGCCGGGTAACACTGAAGCTTTCTTT. It translates to CASSLEPGNTEAFF.

V gene TRBV7-9 combines with J gene TRBJ1-1; D remains unclear. The length of the CDR3 is 11 residues. Germline lookup yields CDR1 SEHNR and CDR2 FQNEAQ (reference sequence). V was clipped by 5 bases and J by 4 bases, with 5 bases between them. This chain's CDR3 is CASSPLTEAFF. The CDR3 DNA is TGTGCCAGCAGCCCCCTCACTGAAGCTTTCTTT.

The chain joins TRBV7-8 to TRBJ1-6; D remains ambiguous. The CDR3 loop spans 13 amino acids. V was clipped by 2 bases and J by 8 bases, with 7 bases between them. Germline loops: CDR1 SGHVS, CDR2 FQNEAQ. The CDR3 spells CASSLRLYSPLHF. CDR3 DNA: TGTGCCAGCAGCTTACGACTTTATTCACCCCTCCACTTT.

The V and J genes are TRBV5-4 and TRBJ1-1, with 8 bases matching TRBD1. Germline V lookup: CDR1 SGHNT, CDR2 YYREEE (reference sequence). CDR3 size: 15 residues. Unmatched junction bases numbered 3, after V lost 0 bases and J lost 2 bases. The CDR3 coding sequence is TGTGCCAGCAGCTTGGATGGACAGGGAAACACTGAAGCTTTCTTT. Translated: CASSLDGQGNTEAFF.

The chain couples TRBV7-6 to TRBJ1-1; 7 bases are shared with TRBD1. The V gene's germline CDR1 is SGHVS and CDR2 FNYEAQ. Trimming cost V 6 bases and J 6 bases; bases outside gene matches: 13. The CDR3 is 15 residues long. In nucleotides, the CDR3 is TGTGCCAGCAGTCTCGTAGGGGGCGCAACGGCTGAAGCTTTCTTT. Translating it yields CASSLVGGATAEAFF.

The rearrangement uses TRBV7-2 and TRBJ1-5; 9 nucleotides line up with TRBD1. This CDR3 spans 16 amino acids. The V gene end was trimmed by 5 bases and the J gene end by 2 bases; junction bases not matched to a gene: 7. Germline CDR1 SGHTA, CDR2 FQGNSA. In DNA, the CDR3 is TGTGCCAGCAGCCGGGACAGGGTCGGGGGCAATCAGCCCCAGCATTTT. It yields the protein CASSRDRVGGNQPQHF.

A word on this clone: Other DNA sequences within the sample encode an identical CDR3. The chain uses TRBV5-1 and TRBJ2-5, with 13 positions matching TRBD2. The trim removed 0 bases at V and 5 bases at J, leaving 4 bases unmatched. The CDR3 contains 16 residues. The germline gives CDR1 SGHRS, CDR2 YFSETQ. For the CDR3, the DNA is TGCGCCAGCAGCTTGGCACTAGCGGGGGGGCAGGAGACCCAGTACTTC. Translated: CASSLALAGGQETQYF.

The table lists this clone with a few counts. The V and J genes are TRBV10-3 and TRBJ1-1; D uncertain. Per germline, CDR1 ENHRY and CDR2 SYGVKD. V lost 3 bases and J 4 bases, leaving 12 bases between the germline ends. The CDR3 is 14 residues long. As DNA, the CDR3 is TGTGCCATCAGTGACGTCTCGGGTTCCACTGAAGCTTTCTTT. It is translated as CAISDVSGSTEAFF.

The V gene is TRBV30, the J gene TRBJ1-5; TRBD1 might be the D (6 bases). V gave up 0 bases and J gave up 7 bases, with 13 bases separating them. The CDR3 is made up of 14 amino acids. Looked up from germline, CDR1 is GTSNPN and CDR2 is SVGIG (reference sequence). CDR3 coding DNA: TGTGCCTGGAGTGTGAGGGGGGGAGGGCAGCCCCAGCATTTT. Translating it yields CAWSVRGGGQPQHF.

The CDR3 DNA is TGTGCCAGCAGCCGATCGATAGGGGTGGACTATGGCTACACCTTC. Protein product: CASSRSIGVDYGYTF. V gene TRBV14 combines with J gene TRBJ1-2; possibly TRBD1 for D (5 bases). Germline CDR1 is SGHDN and CDR2 is FVKESK. Trimming took 4 bases from V and 3 from J, leaving 15 bases between them. The CDR3 is 15 amino acids.